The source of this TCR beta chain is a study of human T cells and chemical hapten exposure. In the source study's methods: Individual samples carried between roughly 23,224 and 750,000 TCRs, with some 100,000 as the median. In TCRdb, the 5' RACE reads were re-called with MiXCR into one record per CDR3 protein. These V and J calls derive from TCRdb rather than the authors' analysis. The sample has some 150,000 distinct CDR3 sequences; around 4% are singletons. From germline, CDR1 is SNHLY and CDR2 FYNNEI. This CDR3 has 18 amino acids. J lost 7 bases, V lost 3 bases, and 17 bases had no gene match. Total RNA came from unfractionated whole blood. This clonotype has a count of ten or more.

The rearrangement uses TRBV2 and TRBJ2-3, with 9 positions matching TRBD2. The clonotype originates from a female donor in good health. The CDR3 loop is CASSDRPLAGIAQNTQYF. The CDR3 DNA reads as TGTGCCAGCAGTGACCGCCCCCTAGCGGGAATAGCACAGAATACGCAGTATTTT.